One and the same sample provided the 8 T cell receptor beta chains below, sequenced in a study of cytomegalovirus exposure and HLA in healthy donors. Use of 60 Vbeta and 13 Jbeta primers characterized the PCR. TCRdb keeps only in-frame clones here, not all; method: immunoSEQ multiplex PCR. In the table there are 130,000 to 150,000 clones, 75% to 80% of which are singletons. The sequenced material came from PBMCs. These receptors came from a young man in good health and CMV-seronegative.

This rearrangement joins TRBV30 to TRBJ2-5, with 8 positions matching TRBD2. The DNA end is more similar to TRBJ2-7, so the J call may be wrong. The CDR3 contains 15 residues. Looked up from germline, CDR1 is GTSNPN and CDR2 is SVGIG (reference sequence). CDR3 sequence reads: CAWRASSGFLYEQYF. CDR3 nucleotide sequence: TGTGCCTGGAGAGCGTCTAGCGGGTTTTTGTACGAGCAGTACTTC.

This CDR3 reads CASSLDRYSNQPQHF. For the CDR3, the DNA is TGTGCCAGCAGTCTGGACAGGTATAGCAATCAGCCCCAGCATTTT. The chain has TRBV6-5 and TRBJ1-5; 7 bases agree with TRBD1. The CDR3 extends over 15 amino acids. The trim removed 5 bases at V and 0 bases at J, leaving 4 bases unmatched. Germline CDR1 is MNHEY and CDR2 is SVGAGI.

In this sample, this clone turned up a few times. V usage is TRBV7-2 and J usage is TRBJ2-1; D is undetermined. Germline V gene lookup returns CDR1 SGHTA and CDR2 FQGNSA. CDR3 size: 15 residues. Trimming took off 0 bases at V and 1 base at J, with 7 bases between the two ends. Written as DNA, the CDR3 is TGTGCCAGCAGCTTAGCACAGAATTCCTACAATGAGCAGTTCTTC. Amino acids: CASSLAQNSYNEQFF.

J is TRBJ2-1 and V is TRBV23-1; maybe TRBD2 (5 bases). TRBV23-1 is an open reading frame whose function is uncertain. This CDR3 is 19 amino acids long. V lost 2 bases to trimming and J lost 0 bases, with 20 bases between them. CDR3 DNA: TGCGCCAGCAGTCAAGAACCTCCCGGGTCGGGGAGCTCCTACAATGAGCAGTTCTTC. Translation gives CASSQEPPGSGSSYNEQFF.

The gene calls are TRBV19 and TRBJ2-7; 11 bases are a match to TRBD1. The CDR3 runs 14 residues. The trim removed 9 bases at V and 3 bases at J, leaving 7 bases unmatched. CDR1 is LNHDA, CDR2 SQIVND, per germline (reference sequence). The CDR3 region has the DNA TGTGCCAGCGAGCCGGGACAGGGGGTCTACGAGCAGTACTTC. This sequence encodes CASEPGQGVYEQYF.

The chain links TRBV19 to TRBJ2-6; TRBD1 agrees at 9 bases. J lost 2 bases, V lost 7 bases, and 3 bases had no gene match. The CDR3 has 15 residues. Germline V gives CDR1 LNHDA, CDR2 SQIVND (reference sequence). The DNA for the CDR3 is TGTGCCAGTAAAGGACAGGGGACTGGGGCCAACGTCCTGACTTTC. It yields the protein CASKGQGTGANVLTF. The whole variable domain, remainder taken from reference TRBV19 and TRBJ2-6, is DGGITQSPKYLFRKEGQNVTLSCEQNLNHDAMYWYRQDPGQGLRLIYYSQIVNDFQKGDIAEGYSVSREKKESFPLTVTSAQKNPTAFYLCASKGQGTGANVLTFGAGSRLTVL.

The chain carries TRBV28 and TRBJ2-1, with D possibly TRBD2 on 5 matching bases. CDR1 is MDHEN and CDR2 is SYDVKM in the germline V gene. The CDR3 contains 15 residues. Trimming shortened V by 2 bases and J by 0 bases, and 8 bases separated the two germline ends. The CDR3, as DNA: TGTGCCAGCAGTTTAAGGGAGAGCTCCTACAATGAGCAGTTCTTC. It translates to CASSLRESSYNEQFF. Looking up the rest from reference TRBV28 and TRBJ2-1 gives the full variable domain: DVKVTQSSRYLVKRTGEKVFLECVQDMDHENMFWYRQDPGLGLRLIYFSYDVKMKEKGDIPEGYSVSREKKERFSLILESASTNQTSMYLCASSLRESSYNEQFFGPGTRLTVL.

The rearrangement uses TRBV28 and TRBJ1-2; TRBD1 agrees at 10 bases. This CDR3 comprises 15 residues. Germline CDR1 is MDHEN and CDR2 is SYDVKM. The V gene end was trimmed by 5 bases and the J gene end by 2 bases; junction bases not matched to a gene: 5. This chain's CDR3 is CASSLPGQGNYGYTF. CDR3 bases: TGTGCCAGCAGTCTCCCGGGACAGGGGAACTATGGCTACACCTTC.